This TCR beta chain originates from a study of molecular identifiers for immune sequencing clone quantification. Study-level background: Sequencing covered four of five parts into which replicate RNA from about 20,000 or 100,000 naive CD8 cells was split.

The V gene lost 6 bases and the J gene lost 1 base, with 18 bases spanning the gap. The germline gives CDR1 MNHEY, CDR2 SVGEGT. The CDR3 has 16 amino acids. Between about 19,000 and 1,100,000 sorted cells, with 10%, 30% or 50% RNA, yielded naive CD8 libraries. Sorting recovered naive CD8 T cells on a CD8+CD4-CCR7+CD45RA+ profile. Methods described previously, with TCR primers listed, were used for bulk TCR libraries. TCRdb re-derived calls from the PCR reads in MiXCR, one entry per CDR3 protein. In the table there are a few hundred thousand distinct CDR3 sequences, roughly 23% of which are singletons.

The J gene is TRBJ2-5, the V gene TRBV6-2 or TRBV6-3, with D possibly TRBD2 on 5 matching bases. Sequencing was carried out using naive CD8+ T cells from blood, with Jurkat cell RNA spiked in. Regarding subset: FACS-sorted CD8+CD4-CCR7+CD45RA+ naive T cells. The receptor's source is a human donor in good health. Some libraries in this study had Jurkat cell RNA spiked in. CDR3 nucleotides: TGTGCCAGCAGGGGCGCCGTACCAGGACTCCAAGAGACCCAGTACTTC. Translating it yields CASRGAVPGLQETQYF.